This T cell receptor beta chain was sequenced in a study of shared clonotypes between healthy human individuals. Findings and limits, study-wide: Compared with clonotypes that all four donors shared, non-shared clonotypes had lower generation probabilities.

As for this clone: As yet, its antigen is unknown. Other DNA sequences in the sample encode the same CDR3.

CDR3 length: 16 amino acids. Per germline, CDR1 SGHRS and CDR2 YFSETQ. The V gene end was trimmed by 2 bases and the J gene end by 0 bases; junction bases not matched to a gene: 3. Deep was the level used in running the assay. Sequenced by immunoSEQ multiplex PCR; TCRdb stores in-frame clones only, minus some. Of over 1.5 million clones listed, 98% are singletons. This clonotype was obtained from a man aged 25-40 years in good health. The chain employs TRBV5-1 and TRBJ2-3; 10 nucleotides align to TRBD2. The sample comprised naive CD4+ T cells sorted from blood. The subset was: CD45RA+ positively selected. The CDR3 loop is CASSFLAGGSTDTQYF. The CDR3 nucleotides read TGCGCCAGCAGCTTTTTAGCGGGGGGCAGCACAGATACGCAGTATTTT.